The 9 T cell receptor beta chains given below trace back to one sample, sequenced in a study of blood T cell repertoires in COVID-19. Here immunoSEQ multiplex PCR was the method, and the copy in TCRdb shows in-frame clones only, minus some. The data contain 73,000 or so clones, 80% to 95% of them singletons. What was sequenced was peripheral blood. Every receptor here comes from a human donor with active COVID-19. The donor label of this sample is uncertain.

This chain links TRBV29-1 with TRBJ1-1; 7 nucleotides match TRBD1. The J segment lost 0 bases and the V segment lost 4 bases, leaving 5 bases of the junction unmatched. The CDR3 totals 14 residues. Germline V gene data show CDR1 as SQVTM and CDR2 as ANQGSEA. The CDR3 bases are TGCAGCGTTGGGGCAGGGGGATTGAACACTGAAGCTTTCTTT. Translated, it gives CSVGAGGLNTEAFF.

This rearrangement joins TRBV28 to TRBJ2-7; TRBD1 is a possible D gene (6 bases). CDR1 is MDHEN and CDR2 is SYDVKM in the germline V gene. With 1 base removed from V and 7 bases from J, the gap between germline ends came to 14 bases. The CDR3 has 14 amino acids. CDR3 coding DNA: TGTGCCAGCAGTTTATCCAAAAACAGGGATGAGCAGTACTTC. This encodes CASSLSKNRDEQYF.

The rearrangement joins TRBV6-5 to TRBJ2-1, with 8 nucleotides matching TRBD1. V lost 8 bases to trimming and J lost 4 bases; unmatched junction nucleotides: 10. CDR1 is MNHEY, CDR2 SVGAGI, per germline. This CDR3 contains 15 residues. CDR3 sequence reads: CASQNDRGWYNEQFF. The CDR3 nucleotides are TGTGCCAGCCAGAATGACAGGGGATGGTACAATGAGCAGTTCTTC.

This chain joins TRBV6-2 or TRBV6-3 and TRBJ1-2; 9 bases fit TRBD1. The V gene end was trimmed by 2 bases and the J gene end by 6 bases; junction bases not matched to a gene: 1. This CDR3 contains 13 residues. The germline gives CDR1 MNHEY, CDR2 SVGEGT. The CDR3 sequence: CASSYDRGNGYTF. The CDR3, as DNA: TGTGCCAGCAGTTACGACAGGGGGAATGGCTACACCTTC.

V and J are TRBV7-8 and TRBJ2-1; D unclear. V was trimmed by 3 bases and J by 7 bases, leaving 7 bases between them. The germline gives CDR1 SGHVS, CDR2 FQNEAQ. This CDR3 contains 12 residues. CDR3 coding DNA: TGTGCCAGCAGCTTCTCTTCGAATGAGCAGTTCTTC. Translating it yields CASSFSSNEQFF.

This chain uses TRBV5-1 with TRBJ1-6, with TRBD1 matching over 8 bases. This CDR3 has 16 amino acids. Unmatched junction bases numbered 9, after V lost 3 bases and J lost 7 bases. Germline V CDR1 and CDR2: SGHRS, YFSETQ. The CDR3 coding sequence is TGCGCCAGCAGCTGGAAAGACAGGGGTTTGAATTCACCCCTCCACTTT. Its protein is CASSWKDRGLNSPLHF.

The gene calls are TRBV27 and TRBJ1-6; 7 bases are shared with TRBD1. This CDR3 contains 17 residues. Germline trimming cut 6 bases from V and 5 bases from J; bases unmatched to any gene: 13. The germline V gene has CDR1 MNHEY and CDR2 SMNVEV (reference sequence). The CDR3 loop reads CASSLYPPTGNNSPLHF. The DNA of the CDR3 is TGTGCCAGCAGCCTCTATCCCCCGACAGGGAATAATTCACCCCTCCACTTT.

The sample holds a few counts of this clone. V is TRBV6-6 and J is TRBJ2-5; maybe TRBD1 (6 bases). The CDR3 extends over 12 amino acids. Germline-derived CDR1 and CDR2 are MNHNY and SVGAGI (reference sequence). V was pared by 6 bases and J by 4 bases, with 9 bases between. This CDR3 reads CASRPTGETQYF. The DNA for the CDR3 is TGTGCCAGCAGGCCGACAGGAGAGACCCAGTACTTC.

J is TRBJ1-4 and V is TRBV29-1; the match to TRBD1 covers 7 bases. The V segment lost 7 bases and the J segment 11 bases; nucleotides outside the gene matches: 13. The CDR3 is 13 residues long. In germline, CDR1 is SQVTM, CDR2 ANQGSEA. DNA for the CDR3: TGCAGCGCCGTGCGGACAGGCGGGTCCAAACTGTTTTTT. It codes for CSAVRTGGSKLFF.